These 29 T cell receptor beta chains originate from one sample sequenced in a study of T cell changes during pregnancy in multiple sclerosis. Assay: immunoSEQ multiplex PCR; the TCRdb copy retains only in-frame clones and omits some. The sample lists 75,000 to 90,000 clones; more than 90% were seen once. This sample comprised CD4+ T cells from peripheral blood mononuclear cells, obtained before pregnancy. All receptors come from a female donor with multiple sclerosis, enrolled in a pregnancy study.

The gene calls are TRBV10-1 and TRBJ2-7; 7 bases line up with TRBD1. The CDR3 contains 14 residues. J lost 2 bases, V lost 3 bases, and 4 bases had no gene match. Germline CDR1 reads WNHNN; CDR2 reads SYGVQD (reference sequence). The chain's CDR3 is CASSEGGPTYEQYF. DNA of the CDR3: TGCGCCAGCAGTGAAGGGGGCCCGACCTACGAGCAGTACTTC.

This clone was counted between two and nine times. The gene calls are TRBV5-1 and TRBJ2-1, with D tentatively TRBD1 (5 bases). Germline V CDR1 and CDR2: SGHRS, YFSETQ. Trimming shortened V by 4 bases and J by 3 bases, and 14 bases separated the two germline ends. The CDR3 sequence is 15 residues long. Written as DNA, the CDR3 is TGCGCCAGCAGCCGAGGAGCCACAGGCTACAATGAGCAGTTCTTC. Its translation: CASSRGATGYNEQFF.

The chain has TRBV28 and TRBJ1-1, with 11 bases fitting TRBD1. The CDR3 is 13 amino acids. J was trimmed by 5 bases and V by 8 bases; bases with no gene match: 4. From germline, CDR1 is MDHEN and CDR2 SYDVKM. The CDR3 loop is CASVRDRGTEAFF. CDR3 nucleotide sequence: TGTGCCAGCGTCCGGGACAGGGGGACTGAAGCTTTCTTT.

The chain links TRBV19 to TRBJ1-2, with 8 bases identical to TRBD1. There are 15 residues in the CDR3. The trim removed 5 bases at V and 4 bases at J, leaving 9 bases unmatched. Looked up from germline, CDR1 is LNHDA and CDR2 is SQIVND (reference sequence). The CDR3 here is CASSHTRQGSYGYTF. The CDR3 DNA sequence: TGTGCCAGTAGTCACACTCGACAGGGGAGCTATGGCTACACCTTC.

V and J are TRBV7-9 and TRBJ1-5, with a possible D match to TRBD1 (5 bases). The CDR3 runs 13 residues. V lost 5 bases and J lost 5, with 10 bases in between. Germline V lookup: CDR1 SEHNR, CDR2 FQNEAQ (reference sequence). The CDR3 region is CASSDRQYQPQHF. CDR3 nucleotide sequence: TGTGCCAGCAGCGACCGACAGTATCAGCCCCAGCATTTT.

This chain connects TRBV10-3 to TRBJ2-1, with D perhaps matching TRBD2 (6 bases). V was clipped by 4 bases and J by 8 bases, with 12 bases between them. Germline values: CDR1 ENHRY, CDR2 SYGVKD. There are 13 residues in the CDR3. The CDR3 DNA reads TGTGCCATCAGTGGACTTCCGGGGGATGAGCAGTTCTTC. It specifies CAISGLPGDEQFF.

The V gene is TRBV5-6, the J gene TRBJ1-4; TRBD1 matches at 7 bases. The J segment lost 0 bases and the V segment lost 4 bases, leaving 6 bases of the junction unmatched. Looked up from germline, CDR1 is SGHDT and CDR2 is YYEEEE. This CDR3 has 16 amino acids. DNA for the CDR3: TGTGCCAGCAGCGGGTCAACAGGGGCAACTAATGAAAAACTGTTTTTT. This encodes CASSGSTGATNEKLFF.

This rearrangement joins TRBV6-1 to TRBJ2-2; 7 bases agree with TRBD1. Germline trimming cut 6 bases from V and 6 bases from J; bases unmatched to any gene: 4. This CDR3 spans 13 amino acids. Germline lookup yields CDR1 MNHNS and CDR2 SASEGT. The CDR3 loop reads CASRRQGAGELFF. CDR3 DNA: TGTGCCAGCAGACGACAGGGCGCCGGGGAGCTGTTTTTT.

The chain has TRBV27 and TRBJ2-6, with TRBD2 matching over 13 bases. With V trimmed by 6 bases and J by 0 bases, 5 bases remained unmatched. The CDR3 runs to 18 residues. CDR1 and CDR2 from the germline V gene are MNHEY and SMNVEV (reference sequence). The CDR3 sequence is CASRRGLAGISGANVLTF. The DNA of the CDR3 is TGTGCCAGCAGGCGGGGACTAGCGGGGATCTCTGGGGCCAACGTCCTGACTTTC.

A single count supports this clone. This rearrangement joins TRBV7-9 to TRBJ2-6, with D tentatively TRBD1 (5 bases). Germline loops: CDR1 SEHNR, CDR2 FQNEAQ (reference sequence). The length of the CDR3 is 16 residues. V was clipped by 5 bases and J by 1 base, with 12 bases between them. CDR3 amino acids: CASSTFDRSGANVLTF. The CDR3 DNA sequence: TGTGCCAGCAGCACTTTCGACAGATCTGGGGCCAACGTCCTGACTTTC.

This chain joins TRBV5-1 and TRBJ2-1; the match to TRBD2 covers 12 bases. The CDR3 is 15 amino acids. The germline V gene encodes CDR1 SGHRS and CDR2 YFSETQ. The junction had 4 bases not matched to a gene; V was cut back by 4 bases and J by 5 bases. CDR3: CASSVGLAGNNEQFF. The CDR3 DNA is TGCGCCAGCAGCGTGGGACTAGCGGGCAACAATGAGCAGTTCTTC.

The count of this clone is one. CDR3 DNA: TGTGCCAGTGGACAGGGATTGAACACTGAAGCTTTCTTT. It is translated as CASGQGLNTEAFF. The rearrangement uses TRBV19 and TRBJ1-1; TRBD1 aligns across 8 bases. With V trimmed by 8 bases and J by 0 bases, 2 bases remained unmatched. The length of the CDR3 is 13 residues. Germline V gene sequence: CDR1 LNHDA, CDR2 SQIVND (reference sequence). Full variable domain (rest looked up from reference TRBV19 and TRBJ1-1): DGGITQSPKYLFRKEGQNVTLSCEQNLNHDAMYWYRQDPGQGLRLIYYSQIVNDFQKGDIAEGYSVSREKKESFPLTVTSAQKNPTAFYLCASGQGLNTEAFFGQGTRLTVV.

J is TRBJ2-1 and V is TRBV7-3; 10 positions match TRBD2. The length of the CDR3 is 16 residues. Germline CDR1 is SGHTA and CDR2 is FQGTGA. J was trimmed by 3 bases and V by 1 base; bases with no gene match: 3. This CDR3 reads CASSLRGTSDYNEQFF. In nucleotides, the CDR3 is TGTGCCAGCAGCTTAAGGGGGACTAGCGACTACAATGAGCAGTTCTTC.

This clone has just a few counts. CDR3 nucleotides: TGTGCCAGTAGTTCACAGGGTAGCAATCAGCCCCAGCATTTT. Protein sequence: CASSSQGSNQPQHF. The chain employs TRBV19 and TRBJ1-5; possibly TRBD1 for D (6 bases). V was cut by 5 bases and J by 0 bases, with 8 bases left in between. Germline CDR1 LNHDA, CDR2 SQIVND (reference sequence). CDR3 length: 14 residues.

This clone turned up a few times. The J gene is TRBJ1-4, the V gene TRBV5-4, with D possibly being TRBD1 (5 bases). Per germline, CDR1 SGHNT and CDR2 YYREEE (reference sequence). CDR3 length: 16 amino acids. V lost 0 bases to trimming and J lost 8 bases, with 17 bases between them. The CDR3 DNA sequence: TGTGCCAGCAGCTTGGGGCCCCGGGGGGGTGAAGAAAAACTGTTTTTT. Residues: CASSLGPRGGEEKLFF.

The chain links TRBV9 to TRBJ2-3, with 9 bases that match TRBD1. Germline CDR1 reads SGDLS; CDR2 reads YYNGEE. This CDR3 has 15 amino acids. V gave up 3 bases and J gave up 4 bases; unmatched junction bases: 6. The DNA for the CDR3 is TGTGCCAGCAGCGGACAGGGGGGAGGGTCAGATACGCAGTATTTT. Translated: CASSGQGGGSDTQYF.

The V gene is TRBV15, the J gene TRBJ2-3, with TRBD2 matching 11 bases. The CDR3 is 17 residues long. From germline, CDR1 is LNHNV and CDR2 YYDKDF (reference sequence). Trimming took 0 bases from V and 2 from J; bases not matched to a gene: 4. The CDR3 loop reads CATSRERLAGITDTQYF. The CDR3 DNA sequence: TGTGCCACCAGCAGAGAGCGACTAGCGGGGATCACAGATACGCAGTATTTT.

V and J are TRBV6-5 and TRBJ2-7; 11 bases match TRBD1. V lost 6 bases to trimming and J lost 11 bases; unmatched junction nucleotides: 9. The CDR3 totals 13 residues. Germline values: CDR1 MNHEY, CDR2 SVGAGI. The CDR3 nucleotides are TGTGCCAGCAGACCCGGGACAGGGGGGAGGGAGTACTTC. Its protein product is CASRPGTGGREYF.

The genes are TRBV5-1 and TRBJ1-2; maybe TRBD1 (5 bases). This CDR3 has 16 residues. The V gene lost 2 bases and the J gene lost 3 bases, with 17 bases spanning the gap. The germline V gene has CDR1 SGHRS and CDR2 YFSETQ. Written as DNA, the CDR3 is TGCGCCAGCAGCTTAGAAGGGGCCCTAAAACACTATGGCTACACCTTC. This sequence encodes CASSLEGALKHYGYTF.

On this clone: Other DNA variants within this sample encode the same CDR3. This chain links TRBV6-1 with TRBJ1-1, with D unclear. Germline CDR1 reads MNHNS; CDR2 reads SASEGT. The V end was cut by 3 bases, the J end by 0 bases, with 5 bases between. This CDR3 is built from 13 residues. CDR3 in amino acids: CASSDRVNTEAFF. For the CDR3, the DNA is TGTGCCAGCAGTGACCGGGTGAACACTGAAGCTTTCTTT.

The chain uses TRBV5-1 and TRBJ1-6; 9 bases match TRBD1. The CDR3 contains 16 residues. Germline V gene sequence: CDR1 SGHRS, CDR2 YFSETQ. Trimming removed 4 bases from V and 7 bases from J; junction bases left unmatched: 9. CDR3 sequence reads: CASSIRDRVPNSPLHF. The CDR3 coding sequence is TGCGCCAGCAGCATCCGGGACAGGGTACCCAATTCACCCCTCCACTTT.

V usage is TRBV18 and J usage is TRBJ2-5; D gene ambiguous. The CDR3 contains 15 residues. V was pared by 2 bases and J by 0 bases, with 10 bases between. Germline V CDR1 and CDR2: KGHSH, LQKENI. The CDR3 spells CASSPLGSNQETQYF. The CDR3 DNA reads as TGTGCCAGCTCACCATTGGGCAGCAACCAAGAGACCCAGTACTTC.

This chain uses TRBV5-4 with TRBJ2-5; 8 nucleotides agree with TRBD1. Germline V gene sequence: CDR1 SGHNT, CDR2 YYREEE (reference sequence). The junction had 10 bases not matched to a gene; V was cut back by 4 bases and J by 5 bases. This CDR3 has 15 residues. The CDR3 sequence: CASSARTGRFETQYF. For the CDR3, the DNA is TGTGCCAGCAGCGCCAGGACAGGGAGGTTCGAGACCCAGTACTTC.

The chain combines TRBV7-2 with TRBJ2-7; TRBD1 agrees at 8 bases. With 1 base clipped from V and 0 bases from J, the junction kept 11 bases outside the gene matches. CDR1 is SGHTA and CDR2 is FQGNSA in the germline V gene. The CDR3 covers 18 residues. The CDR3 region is CASSLELIRQGTSYEQYF. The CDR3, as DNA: TGTGCCAGCAGCTTAGAATTAATAAGACAGGGGACCTCCTACGAGCAGTACTTC.

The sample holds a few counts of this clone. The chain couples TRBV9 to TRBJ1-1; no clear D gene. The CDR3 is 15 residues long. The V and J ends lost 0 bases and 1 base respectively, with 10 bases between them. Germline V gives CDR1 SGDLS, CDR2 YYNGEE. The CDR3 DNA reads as TGTGCCAGCAGCGTAGGGCCAGTTGAGAACACTGAAGCTTTCTTT. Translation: CASSVGPVENTEAFF.

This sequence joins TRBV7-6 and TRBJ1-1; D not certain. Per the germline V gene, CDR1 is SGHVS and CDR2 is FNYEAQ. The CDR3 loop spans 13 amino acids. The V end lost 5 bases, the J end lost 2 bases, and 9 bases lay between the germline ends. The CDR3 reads CASSTTPNTEAFF. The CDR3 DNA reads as TGTGCCAGCAGCACGACACCCAACACTGAAGCTTTCTTT.

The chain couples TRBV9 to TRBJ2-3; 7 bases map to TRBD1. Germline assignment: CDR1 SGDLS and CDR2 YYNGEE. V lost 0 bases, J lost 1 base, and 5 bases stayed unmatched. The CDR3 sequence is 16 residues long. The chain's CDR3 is CASSVESGQRTDTQYF. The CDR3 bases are TGTGCCAGCAGCGTAGAATCGGGACAGCGCACAGATACGCAGTATTTT.

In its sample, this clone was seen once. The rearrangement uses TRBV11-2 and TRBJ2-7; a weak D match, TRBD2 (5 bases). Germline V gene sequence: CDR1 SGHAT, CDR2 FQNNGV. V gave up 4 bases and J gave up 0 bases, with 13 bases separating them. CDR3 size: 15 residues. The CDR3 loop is CASSWQAESSYEQYF. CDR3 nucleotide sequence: TGTGCCAGCAGCTGGCAAGCGGAAAGCTCCTACGAGCAGTACTTC. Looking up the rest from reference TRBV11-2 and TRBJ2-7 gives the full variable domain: EAGVAQSPRYKIIEKRQSVAFWCNPISGHATLYWYQQILGQGPKLLIQFQNNGVVDDSQLPKDRFSAERLKGVDSTLKIQPAKLEDSAVYLCASSWQAESSYEQYFGPGTRLTVT.

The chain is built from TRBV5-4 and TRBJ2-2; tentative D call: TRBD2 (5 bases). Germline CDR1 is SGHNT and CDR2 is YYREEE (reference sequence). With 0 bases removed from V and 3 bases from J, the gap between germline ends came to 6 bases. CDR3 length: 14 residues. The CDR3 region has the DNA TGTGCCAGCAGCTTGGCGGGATACACCGGGGAGCTGTTTTTT. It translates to CASSLAGYTGELFF.